The next 11 T cell receptor beta chains were all read from a single sample in a study of blood T cell repertoires in COVID-19. This table comes from immunoSEQ multiplex PCR, and its TCRdb copy is limited to in-frame clones, with some not included. The sample holds 250,000 to 300,000 clones; approximately 82% are singletons and the top ten take 4.5% to 6.5%. Sequencing was carried out using peripheral blood. The receptors here all came from a man aged 80 or over with acute or convalescent COVID-19.

The CDR3 bases are TGTGCCAGCTCACCAGCCCAGGCAGCGAACACCGGGGAGCTGTTTTTT. Protein product: CASSPAQAANTGELFF. The rearrangement joins TRBV18 to TRBJ2-2; no firm D call. The CDR3 totals 16 residues. V was clipped by 2 bases and J by 0 bases, with 10 bases between them. Per the germline V gene, CDR1 is KGHSH and CDR2 is LQKENI. Complete variable domain (other parts from reference TRBV18 and TRBJ2-2): NAGVMQNPRHLVRRRGQEARLRCSPMKGHSHVYWYRQLPEEGLKFMVYLQKENIIDESGMPKERFSAEFPKEGPSILRIQQVVRGDSAAYFCASSPAQAANTGELFFGEGSRLTVL.

This clone was counted between two and nine times. Other nucleotide sequences from this sample produce the same CDR3. The rearrangement uses TRBV7-2 and TRBJ2-3; D not resolved. Germline CDR1 is SGHTA and CDR2 is FQGNSA. The CDR3 extends over 11 amino acids. V was cut by 5 bases and J by 6 bases, with 6 bases left in between. CDR3 nucleotides: TGTGCCAGCAGCCCCAGGGATACGCAGTATTTT. Translating gives CASSPRDTQYF.

The chain carries TRBV20-1 and TRBJ2-2; no clear D gene. Germline-derived CDR1 and CDR2 are DFQATT and SNEGSKA (reference sequence). This CDR3 spans 12 amino acids. Trimming shortened V by 3 bases and J by 7 bases, and 9 bases separated the two germline ends. The CDR3 spells CSASEFSGELFF. The CDR3 DNA sequence: TGCAGTGCTAGTGAGTTTAGCGGGGAGCTGTTTTTT.

For the CDR3, the DNA is TGTGCCAGCACAAAACAGAGCTCCTATAATTCACCCCTCCACTTT. Translation: CASTKQSSYNSPLHF. The chain combines TRBV28 with TRBJ1-6; D is undetermined. This CDR3 comprises 15 residues. V dropped 7 bases and J dropped 0 bases, with 10 bases sitting between them. Germline-derived CDR1 and CDR2 are MDHEN and SYDVKM.

The chain uses TRBV5-1 and TRBJ1-1, with D perhaps matching TRBD1 (5 bases). CDR1 and CDR2 from the germline V gene are SGHRS and YFSETQ. Trimming took off 0 bases at V and 1 base at J, with 13 bases between the two ends. CDR3 length: 16 amino acids. The CDR3 loop is CASSLVGGTENTEAFF. The CDR3 bases are TGCGCCAGCAGCTTGGTAGGTGGGACTGAGAACACTGAAGCTTTCTTT.

V is TRBV6-5 and J is TRBJ2-1; possibly TRBD2 for D (5 bases). V dropped 7 bases and J dropped 4 bases, with 11 bases sitting between them. The CDR3 length is 13 residues. Germline V CDR1 and CDR2: MNHEY, SVGAGI. The CDR3 nucleotides read TGTGCCAGCACCAGGACTGATTACAATGAGCAGTTCTTC. This codes for CASTRTDYNEQFF.

This chain links TRBV7-9 with TRBJ2-1; 7 bases align to TRBD2. Germline V gives CDR1 SEHNR, CDR2 FQNEAQ (reference sequence). This CDR3 region has 16 residues. J lost 1 base, V lost 1 base, and 4 bases had no gene match. DNA of the CDR3: TGTGCCAGCAGCTTAGGCGGGAGTATGTCCTACAATGAGCAGTTCTTC. It codes for CASSLGGSMSYNEQFF. Full variable domain (remainder filled in from reference TRBV7-9 and TRBJ2-1): DTGVSQNPRHKITKRGQNVTFRCDPISEHNRLYWYRQTLGQGPEFLTYFQNEAQLEKSRLLSDRFSAERPKGSFSTLEIQRTEQGDSAMYLCASSLGGSMSYNEQFFGPGTRLTVL.

CDR3 nucleotide sequence: TGTGCCAGCAGCGTCCAAGGGACTAGAGTCCAGAATGAGCAGTTCTTC. Protein: CASSVQGTRVQNEQFF. The chain employs TRBV9 and TRBJ2-1; 8 positions match TRBD2. Germline-derived CDR1 and CDR2 are SGDLS and YYNGEE. The CDR3 contains 16 residues. V shed 2 bases, J shed 7 bases, and the junction held 11 bases outside the gene matches.

The chain uses TRBV3-1 (or the pseudogene TRBV3-2) and TRBJ2-1, with 10 positions matching TRBD2. The germline V gene has CDR1 LGHDT and CDR2 YNNKEL (reference sequence). This CDR3 region has 16 residues. V shed 2 bases and J 8 bases; nucleotides not matched to a gene: 9. CDR3 residues: CASSQPSGRALDEQFF. In nucleotides, the CDR3 is TGTGCCAGCAGCCAACCAAGCGGGAGGGCCCTCGATGAGCAGTTCTTC.

The J gene is TRBJ2-3, the V gene TRBV19, with 8 bases fitting TRBD1. CDR1 and CDR2 (germline): LNHDA, SQIVND (reference sequence). This CDR3 is 15 amino acids long. V lost 5 bases to trimming and J lost 7 bases; unmatched junction nucleotides: 11. The CDR3 DNA follows: TGTGCCAGTAGTCCTACCGGACAGGGATTCAATACGCAGTATTTT. Residues: CASSPTGQGFNTQYF.

The chain couples TRBV28 to TRBJ1-3; no clear D gene. The CDR3 is 15 amino acids. Germline lookup yields CDR1 MDHEN and CDR2 SYDVKM. With 7 bases removed from V and 0 bases from J, the gap between germline ends came to 13 bases. The CDR3 nucleotides read TGTGCCAGCAACCCCCCCCCGAGCTCTGGAAACACCATATATTTT. Its protein product is CASNPPPSSGNTIYF.